The table lists the clone carrying this T cell receptor (beta chain) with a few counts. Its antigen is unidentified. This entry belongs to a study of regulatory T cells in long-lasting Graves disease. Both iRepertoire HTBI primers and Arm-PCR of CDR3 regions were used to build the TCR beta libraries. MiXCR was run by TCRdb on the multiplex PCR reads, yielding one entry per CDR3 protein. There are around 250,000 distinct CDR3 sequences in the sample; about 20% occur only once, and less than 15% lies in the top ten. Trimming at V came to 4 bases and at J to 0 bases, leaving 6 bases not matched to a gene. CDR3 size: 17 residues. CDR1 WSHSY and CDR2 SAAADI come from the germline V gene. Time point denoted: newly diagnosed GD, antithyroid drugs for less than 3 months. Extracted RNA from PBMCs served as the source of the TCR library. Study-wide points: Thyroid tissue was not studied; only peripheral blood was.

These records were also assigned to another study, of T cells in Graves' hyperthyroidism and ophthalmopathy. That publication notes: The study based diagnoses on clinical symptoms, serum thyroxine and TRAb, thyroid ultrasound and orbital computed tomography.

The source was peripheral blood mononuclear cells (PBMCs), collected at new diagnosis, from a patient treated with antithyroid drugs. The rearrangement links TRBV10-2 to TRBJ2-2, with 9 bases fitting TRBD2. The origin of this receptor is a woman younger than 45 with Graves disease. Here the CDR3 reads CASSVASGDTNTGELFF. CDR3 DNA sequence: TGCGCCAGCAGTGTGGCTAGCGGGGATACGAACACCGGGGAGCTGTTTTTT.